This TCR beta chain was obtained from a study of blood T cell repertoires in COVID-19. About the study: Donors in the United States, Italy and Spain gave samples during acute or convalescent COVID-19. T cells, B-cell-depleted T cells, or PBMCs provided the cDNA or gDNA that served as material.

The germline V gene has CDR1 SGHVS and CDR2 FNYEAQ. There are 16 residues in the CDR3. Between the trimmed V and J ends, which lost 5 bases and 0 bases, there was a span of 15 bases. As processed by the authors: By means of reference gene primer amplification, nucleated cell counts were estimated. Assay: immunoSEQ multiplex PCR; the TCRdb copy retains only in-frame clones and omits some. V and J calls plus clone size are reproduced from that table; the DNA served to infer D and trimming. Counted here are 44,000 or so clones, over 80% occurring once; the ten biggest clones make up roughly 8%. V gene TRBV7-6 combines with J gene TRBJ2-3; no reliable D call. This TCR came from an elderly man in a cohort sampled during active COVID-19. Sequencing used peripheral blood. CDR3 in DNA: TGTGCCAGCAGCCCCCGAAGTGCTACTAGCACAGATACGCAGTATTTT. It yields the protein CASSPRSATSTDTQYF.